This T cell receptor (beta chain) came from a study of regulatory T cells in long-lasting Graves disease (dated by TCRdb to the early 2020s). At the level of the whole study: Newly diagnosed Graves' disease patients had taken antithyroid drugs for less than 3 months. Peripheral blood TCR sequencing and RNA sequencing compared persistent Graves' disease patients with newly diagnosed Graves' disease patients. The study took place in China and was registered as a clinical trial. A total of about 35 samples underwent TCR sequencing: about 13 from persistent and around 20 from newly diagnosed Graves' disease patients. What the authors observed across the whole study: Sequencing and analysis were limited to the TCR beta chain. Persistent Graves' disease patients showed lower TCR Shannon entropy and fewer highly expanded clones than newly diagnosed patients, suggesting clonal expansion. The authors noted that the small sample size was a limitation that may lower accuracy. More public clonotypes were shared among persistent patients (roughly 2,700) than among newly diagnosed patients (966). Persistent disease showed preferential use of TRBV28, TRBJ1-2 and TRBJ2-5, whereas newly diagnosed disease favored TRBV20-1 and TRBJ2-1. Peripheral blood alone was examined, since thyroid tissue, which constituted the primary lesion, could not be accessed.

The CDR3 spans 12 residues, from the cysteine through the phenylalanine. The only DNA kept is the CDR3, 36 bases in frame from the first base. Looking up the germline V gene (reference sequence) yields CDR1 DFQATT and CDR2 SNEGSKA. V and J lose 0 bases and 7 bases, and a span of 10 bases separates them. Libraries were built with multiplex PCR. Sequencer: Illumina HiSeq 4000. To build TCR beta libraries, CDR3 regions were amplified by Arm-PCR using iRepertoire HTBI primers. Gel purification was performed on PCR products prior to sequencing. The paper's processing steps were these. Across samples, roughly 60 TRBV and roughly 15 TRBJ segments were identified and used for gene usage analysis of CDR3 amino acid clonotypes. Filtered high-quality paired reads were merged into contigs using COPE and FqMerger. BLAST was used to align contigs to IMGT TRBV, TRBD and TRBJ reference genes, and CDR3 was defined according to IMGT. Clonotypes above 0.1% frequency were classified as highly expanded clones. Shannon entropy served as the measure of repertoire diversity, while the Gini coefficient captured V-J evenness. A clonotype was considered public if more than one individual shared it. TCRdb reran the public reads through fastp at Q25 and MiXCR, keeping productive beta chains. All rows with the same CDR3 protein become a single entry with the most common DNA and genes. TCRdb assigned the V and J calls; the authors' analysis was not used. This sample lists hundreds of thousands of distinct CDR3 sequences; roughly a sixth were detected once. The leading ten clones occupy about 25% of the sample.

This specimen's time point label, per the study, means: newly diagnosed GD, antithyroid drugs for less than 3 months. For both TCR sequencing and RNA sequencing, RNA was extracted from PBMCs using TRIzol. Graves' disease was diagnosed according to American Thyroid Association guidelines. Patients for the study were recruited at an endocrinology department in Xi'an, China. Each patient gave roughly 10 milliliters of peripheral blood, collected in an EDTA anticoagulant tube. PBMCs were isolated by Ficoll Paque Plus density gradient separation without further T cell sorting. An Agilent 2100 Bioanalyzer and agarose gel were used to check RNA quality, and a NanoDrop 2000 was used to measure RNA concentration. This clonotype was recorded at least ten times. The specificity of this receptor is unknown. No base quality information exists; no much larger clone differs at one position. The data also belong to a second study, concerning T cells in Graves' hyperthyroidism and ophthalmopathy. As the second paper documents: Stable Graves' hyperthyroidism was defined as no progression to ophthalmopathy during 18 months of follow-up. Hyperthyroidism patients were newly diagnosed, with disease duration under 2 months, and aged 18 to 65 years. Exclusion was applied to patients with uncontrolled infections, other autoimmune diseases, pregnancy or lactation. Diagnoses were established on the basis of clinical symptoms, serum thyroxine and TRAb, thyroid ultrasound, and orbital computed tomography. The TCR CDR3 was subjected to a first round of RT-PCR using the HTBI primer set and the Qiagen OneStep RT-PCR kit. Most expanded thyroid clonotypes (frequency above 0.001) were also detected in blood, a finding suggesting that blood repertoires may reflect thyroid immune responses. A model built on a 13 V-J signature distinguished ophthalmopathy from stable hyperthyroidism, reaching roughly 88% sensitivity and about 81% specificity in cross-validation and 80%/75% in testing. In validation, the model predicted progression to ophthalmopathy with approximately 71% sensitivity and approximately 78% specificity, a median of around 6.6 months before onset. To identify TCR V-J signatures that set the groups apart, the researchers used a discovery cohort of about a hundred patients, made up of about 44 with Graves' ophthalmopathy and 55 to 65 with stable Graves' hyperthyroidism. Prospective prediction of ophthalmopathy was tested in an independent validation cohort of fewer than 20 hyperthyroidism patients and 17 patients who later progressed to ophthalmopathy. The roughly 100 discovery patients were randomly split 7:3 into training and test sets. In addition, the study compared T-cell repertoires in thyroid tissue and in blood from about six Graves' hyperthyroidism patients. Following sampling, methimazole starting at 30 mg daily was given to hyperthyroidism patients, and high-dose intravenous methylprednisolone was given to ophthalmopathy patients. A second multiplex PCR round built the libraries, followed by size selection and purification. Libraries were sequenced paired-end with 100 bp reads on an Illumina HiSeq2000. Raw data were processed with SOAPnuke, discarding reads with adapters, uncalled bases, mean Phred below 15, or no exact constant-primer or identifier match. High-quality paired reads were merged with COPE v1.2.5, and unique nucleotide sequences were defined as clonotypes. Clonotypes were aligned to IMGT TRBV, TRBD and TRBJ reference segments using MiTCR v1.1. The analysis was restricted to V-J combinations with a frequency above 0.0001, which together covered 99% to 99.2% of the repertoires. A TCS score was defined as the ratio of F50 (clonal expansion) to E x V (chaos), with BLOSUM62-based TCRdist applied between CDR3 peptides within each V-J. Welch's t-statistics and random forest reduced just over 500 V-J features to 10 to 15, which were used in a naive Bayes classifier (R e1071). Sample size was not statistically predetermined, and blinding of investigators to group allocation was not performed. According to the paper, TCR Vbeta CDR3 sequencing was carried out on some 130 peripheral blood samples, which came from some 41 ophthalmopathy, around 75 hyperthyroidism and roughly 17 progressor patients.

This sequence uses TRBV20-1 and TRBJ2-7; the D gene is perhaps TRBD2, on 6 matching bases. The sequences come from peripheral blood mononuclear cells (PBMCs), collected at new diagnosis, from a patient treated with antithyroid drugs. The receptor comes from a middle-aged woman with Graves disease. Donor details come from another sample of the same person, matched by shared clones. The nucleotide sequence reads TGCAGTGCTAGAGATAGCGGCCCAGAGCAGTACTTC. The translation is CSARDSGPEQYF.